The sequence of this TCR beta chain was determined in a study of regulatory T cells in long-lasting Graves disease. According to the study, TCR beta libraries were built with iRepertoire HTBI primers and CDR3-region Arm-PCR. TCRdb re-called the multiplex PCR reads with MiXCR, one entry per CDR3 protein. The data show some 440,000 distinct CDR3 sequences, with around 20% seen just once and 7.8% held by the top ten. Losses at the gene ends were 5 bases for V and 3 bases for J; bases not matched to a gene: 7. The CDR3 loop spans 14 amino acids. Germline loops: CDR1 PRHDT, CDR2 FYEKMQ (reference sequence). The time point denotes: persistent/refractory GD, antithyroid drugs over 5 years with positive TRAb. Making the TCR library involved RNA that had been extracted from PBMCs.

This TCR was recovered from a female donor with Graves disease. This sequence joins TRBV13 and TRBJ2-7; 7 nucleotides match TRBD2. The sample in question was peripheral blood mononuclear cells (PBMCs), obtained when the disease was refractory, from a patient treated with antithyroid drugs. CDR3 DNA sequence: TGTGCCAGCAGCCCCTCCGGGACTAACTACGAGCAGTACTTC. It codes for CASSPSGTNYEQYF.